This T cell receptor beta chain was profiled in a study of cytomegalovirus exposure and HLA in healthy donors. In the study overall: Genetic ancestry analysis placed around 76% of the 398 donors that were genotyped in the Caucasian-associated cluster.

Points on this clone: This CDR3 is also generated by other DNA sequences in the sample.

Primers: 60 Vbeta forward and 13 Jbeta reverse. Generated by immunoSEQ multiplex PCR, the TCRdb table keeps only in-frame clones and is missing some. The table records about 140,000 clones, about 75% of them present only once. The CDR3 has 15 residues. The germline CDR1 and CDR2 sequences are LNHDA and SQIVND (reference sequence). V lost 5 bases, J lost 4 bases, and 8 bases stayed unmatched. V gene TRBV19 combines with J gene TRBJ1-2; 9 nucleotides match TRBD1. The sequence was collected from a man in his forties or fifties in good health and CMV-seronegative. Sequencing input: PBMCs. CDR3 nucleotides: TGTGCCAGTAGTCCAGGGACAGGGAGTGTCTATGGCTACACCTTC. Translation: CASSPGTGSVYGYTF.